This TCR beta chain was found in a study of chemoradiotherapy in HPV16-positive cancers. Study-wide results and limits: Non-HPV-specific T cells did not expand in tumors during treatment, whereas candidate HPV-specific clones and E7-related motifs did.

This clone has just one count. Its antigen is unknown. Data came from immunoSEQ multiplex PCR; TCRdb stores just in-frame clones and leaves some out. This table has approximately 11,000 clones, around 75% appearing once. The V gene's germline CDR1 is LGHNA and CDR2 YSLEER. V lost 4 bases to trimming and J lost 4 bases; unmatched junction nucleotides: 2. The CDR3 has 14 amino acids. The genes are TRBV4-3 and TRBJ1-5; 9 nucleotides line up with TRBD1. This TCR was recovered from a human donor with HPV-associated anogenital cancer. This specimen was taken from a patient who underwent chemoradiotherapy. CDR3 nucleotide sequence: TGCGCCAGCAGCCCCGGGACAGGGAATCAGCCCCAGCATTTT. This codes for CASSPGTGNQPQHF.